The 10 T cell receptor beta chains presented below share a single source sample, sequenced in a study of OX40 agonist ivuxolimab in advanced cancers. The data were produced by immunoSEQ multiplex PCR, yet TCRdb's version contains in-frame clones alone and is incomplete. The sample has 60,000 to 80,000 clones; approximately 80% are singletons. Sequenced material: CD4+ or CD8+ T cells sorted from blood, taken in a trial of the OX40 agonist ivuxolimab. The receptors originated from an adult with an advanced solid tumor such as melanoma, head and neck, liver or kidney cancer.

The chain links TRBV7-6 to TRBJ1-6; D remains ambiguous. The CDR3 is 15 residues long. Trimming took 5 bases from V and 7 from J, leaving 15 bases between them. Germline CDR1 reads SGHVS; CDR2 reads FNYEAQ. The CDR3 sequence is CASSPRPELNSPLHF. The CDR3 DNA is TGTGCCAGCAGCCCCCGCCCGGAGCTCAATTCACCCCTCCACTTT.

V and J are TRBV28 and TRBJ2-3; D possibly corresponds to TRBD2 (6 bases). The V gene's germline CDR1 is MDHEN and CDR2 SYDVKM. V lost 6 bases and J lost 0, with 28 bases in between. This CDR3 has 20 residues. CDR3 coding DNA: TGTGCCAGCAGCTCCTTTCTGGCGGGAAGTCGGGGTGCGAGCACAGATACGCAGTATTTT. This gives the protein CASSSFLAGSRGASTDTQYF. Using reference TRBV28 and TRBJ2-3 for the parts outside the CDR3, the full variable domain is DVKVTQSSRYLVKRTGEKVFLECVQDMDHENMFWYRQDPGLGLRLIYFSYDVKMKEKGDIPEGYSVSREKKERFSLILESASTNQTSMYLCASSSFLAGSRGASTDTQYFGPGTRLTVL.

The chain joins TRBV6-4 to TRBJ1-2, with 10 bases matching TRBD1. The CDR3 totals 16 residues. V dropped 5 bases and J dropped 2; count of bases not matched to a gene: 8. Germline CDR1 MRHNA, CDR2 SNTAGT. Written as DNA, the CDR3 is TGTGCCAGCAGTCGGAATCCGGGACAGGGGAACTATGGCTACACCTTC. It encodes CASSRNPGQGNYGYTF.

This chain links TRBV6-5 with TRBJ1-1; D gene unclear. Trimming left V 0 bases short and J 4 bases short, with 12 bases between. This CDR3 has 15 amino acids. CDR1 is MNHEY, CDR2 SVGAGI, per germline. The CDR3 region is CASSYSTGLGTEAFF. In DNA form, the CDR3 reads TGTGCCAGCAGTTACTCGACGGGCTTGGGCACTGAAGCTTTCTTT.

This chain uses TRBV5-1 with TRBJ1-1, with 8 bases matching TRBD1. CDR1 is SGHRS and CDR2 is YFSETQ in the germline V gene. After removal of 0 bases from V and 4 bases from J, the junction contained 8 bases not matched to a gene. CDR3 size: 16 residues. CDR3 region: CASSLGDRPPLTEAFF. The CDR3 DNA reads TGCGCCAGCAGCTTGGGGGACAGGCCACCACTCACTGAAGCTTTCTTT.

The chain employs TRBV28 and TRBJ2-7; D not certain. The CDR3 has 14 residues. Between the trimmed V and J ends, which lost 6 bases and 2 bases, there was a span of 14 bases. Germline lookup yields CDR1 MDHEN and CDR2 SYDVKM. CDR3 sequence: CASSRHVQTYEQYF. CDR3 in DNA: TGTGCCAGCAGCCGACATGTGCAGACCTACGAGCAGTACTTC. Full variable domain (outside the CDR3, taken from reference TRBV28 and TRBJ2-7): DVKVTQSSRYLVKRTGEKVFLECVQDMDHENMFWYRQDPGLGLRLIYFSYDVKMKEKGDIPEGYSVSREKKERFSLILESASTNQTSMYLCASSRHVQTYEQYFGPGTRLTVT.

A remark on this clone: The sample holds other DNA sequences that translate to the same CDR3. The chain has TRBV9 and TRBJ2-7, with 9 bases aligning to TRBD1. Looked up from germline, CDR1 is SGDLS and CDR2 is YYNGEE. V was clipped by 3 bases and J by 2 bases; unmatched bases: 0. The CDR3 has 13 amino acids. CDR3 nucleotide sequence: TGTGCCAGCAGCGGACAGGGGGCCTACGAGCAGTACTTC. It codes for CASSGQGAYEQYF.

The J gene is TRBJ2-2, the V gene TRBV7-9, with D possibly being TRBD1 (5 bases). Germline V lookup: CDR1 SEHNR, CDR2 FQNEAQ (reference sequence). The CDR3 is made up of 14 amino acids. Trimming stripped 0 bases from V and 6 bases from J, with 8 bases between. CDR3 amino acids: CASSLAQGAGELFF. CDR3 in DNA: TGTGCCAGCAGCTTAGCCCAGGGCGCCGGGGAGCTGTTTTTT.

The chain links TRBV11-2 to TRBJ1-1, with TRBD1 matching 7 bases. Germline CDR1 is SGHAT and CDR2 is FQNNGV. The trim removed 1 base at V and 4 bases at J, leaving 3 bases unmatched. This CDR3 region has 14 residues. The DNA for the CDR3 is TGTGCCAGCAGCTTAGTACAGGGGTTCACTGAAGCTTTCTTT. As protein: CASSLVQGFTEAFF.

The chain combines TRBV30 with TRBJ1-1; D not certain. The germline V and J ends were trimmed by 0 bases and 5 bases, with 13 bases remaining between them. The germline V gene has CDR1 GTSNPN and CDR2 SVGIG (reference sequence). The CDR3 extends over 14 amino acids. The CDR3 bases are TGTGCCTGGAGTGTACGACGGGGTGGGACTGAAGCTTTCTTT. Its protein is CAWSVRRGGTEAFF.